These 12 T cell receptor beta chains share one sample of origin, sequenced in a study of identical twins. TCRdb used MiXCR to reprocess the 5' RACE reads, holding one entry per CDR3 protein. Of about 480,000 distinct CDR3 sequences in the sample, around 14% were seen once. These data are also associated with another study on yellow fever vaccine responses in identical twins.

The sequenced sample was CD4+ T cells sorted from blood. The receptors come from a woman aged 18-35 years in good health.

This clonotype was found a few times. The genes are TRBV5-6 and TRBJ2-2, with D unclear. From germline, CDR1 is SGHDT and CDR2 YYEEEE. V was shortened by 0 bases and J by 4 bases, with 10 bases between the two germline ends. The CDR3 is 15 amino acids. The CDR3, as DNA: TGTGCCAGCAGCTTGGTAGTCTCAGGCACCGGGGAGCTGTTTTTT. It yields the protein CASSLVVSGTGELFF.

This clonotype was counted at least ten times. This chain connects TRBV12-3 or TRBV12-4 to TRBJ1-6; D is unclear. Trimming left V 5 bases short and J 4 bases short, with 9 bases between. The CDR3 length is 14 residues. CDR3 loop: CASSLASYNSPLHF. CDR3 DNA sequence: TGTGCCAGCAGTCTCGCCTCATATAATTCACCCCTCCACTTT.

The V call is TRBV27, the J call TRBJ2-1, with D maybe TRBD2 (5 bases). The CDR3 spans 14 residues. Germline CDR1 is MNHEY and CDR2 is SMNVEV (reference sequence). Trimming removed 0 bases from V and 9 bases from J, with 12 bases in between. For the CDR3, the DNA is TGTGCCAGCAGTTTATCCTGGGTGAGCGGTGAGCAGTTCTTC. Residues: CASSLSWVSGEQFF.

Only a few counts were recorded for this clonotype. The chain employs TRBV7-9 and TRBJ2-1; TRBD2 agrees at 10 bases. The V gene end was trimmed by 3 bases and the J gene end by 6 bases; junction bases not matched to a gene: 5. The germline CDR1 and CDR2 sequences are SEHNR and FQNEAQ (reference sequence). The length of the CDR3 is 15 residues. The chain's CDR3 is CASSFQGLAPNEQFF. CDR3 nucleotide sequence: TGTGCCAGCAGCTTTCAGGGACTAGCGCCCAATGAGCAGTTCTTC.

This chain links TRBV28 with TRBJ1-5, with D perhaps TRBD1 (5 bases). Germline loops: CDR1 MDHEN, CDR2 SYDVKM. Trimming removed 7 bases at V and 0 bases at J, with 10 bases between. CDR3 length equals 14 residues. As DNA, the CDR3 is TGTGCCAGCATGGGGGTTTATAGCAATCAGCCCCAGCATTTT. Its translation is CASMGVYSNQPQHF.

The rearrangement uses TRBV7-3 and TRBJ2-7; a possible D gene is TRBD1 (6 bases). The CDR3 covers 13 residues. CDR1 is SGHTA and CDR2 is FQGTGA in the germline V gene. Trimming stripped 4 bases from V and 4 bases from J, with 11 bases between. Written as DNA, the CDR3 is TGTGCCAGCAGCTCGCAAAGGGGGTACGAGCAGTACTTC. This translates into CASSSQRGYEQYF.

The genes are TRBV28 and TRBJ2-2; D remains unclear. Germline assignment: CDR1 MDHEN and CDR2 SYDVKM. The CDR3 loop spans 13 amino acids. Deletions cut 4 bases from V and 4 bases from J, with 7 bases between. The CDR3 spells CASSWGITGELFF. For the CDR3, the DNA is TGTGCCAGCAGTTGGGGTATCACCGGGGAGCTGTTTTTT. Full variable domain (rest looked up from reference TRBV28 and TRBJ2-2): DVKVTQSSRYLVKRTGEKVFLECVQDMDHENMFWYRQDPGLGLRLIYFSYDVKMKEKGDIPEGYSVSREKKERFSLILESASTNQTSMYLCASSWGITGELFFGEGSRLTVL.

This chain links TRBV2 with TRBJ2-7; D remains unclear. Trimming left V 6 bases short and J 2 bases short, with 11 bases between. The CDR3 is made up of 13 amino acids. Germline CDR1 SNHLY, CDR2 FYNNEI. CDR3 sequence: CASSKDGAYEQYF. The CDR3 DNA reads TGTGCCAGCAGCAAGGACGGAGCCTACGAGCAGTACTTC.

Ten or more counts support this clonotype. V is TRBV5-1 and J is TRBJ2-5, with TRBD1 matching 7 bases. V was pared by 2 bases and J by 4 bases, with 5 bases of the junction left unmatched. CDR1 is SGHRS, CDR2 YFSETQ, per germline. CDR3 length: 14 amino acids. This CDR3 is CASSLGGSGETQYF. The CDR3 DNA is TGCGCCAGCAGCTTAGGGGGCTCCGGAGAGACCCAGTACTTC.

This clonotype turned up a few times. The chain employs TRBV28 and TRBJ2-7; D possibly corresponds to TRBD1 (7 bases). This CDR3 has 13 residues. Germline CDR1 and CDR2: MDHEN and SYDVKM. Trimming cost V 5 bases and J 12 bases, with 20 bases left between them. The CDR3 DNA reads as TGTGCCAGCAGTACAAAACAGGGGCTAGCGAGGTACTTC. Its translation: CASSTKQGLARYF.

This clonotype was observed at least ten times. This chain links TRBV12-3 or TRBV12-4 with TRBJ2-1; 8 nucleotides match TRBD2. Trimming cost V 5 bases and J 9 bases; bases outside gene matches: 9. CDR3 length equals 14 residues. CDR3 loop: CASSEAYSGGEQFF. The DNA for the CDR3 is TGTGCCAGCAGTGAAGCCTACAGCGGGGGTGAGCAGTTCTTC.

This clonotype was detected only once. J is TRBJ1-1 and V is TRBV7-3, with TRBD1 identical over 9 bases. V was pared by 5 bases and J by 6 bases, with 4 bases of the junction left unmatched. CDR3 length equals 13 residues. Germline V lookup: CDR1 SGHTA, CDR2 FQGTGA. In DNA form, the CDR3 reads TGTGCCAGCAGCATCCGACAGGGGGCTGAAGCTTTCTTT. It translates to CASSIRQGAEAFF.